This is a list of T cell receptor beta chains from one sample in a study of molecular identifiers for immune sequencing clone quantification. TCRdb itself ran the PCR reads through MiXCR, one entry per CDR3 protein. The data contain some 580,000 distinct CDR3 sequences, over 25% of them singletons. What was sequenced was naive CD8+ T cells from blood, with Jurkat cell RNA spiked in. Receptor source: a human donor in good health. Some libraries in this study had Jurkat cell RNA spiked in. The CDR3 runs from the conserved cysteine through the conserved F or W. Each record gives: clone size, J gene, V gene, D gene, CDR3 protein, CDR3 DNA. The D gene is left open where the match is weak. Only some rows state a clone size, as once, few, many or a class for expanded clones.

. | TRBJ2-7 | TRBV3-1 | TRBD2 | CASSEGTSGNYEQYF | TGTGCCAGCAGCGAAGGGACTAGCGGAAACTACGAGCAGTACTTC
. | TRBJ2-7 | TRBV28 | TRBD2 | CASSSWTSGRDEQYF | TGTGCCAGCAGTTCCTGGACTAGCGGGAGGGACGAGCAGTACTTC
. | TRBJ2-7 | TRBV28 | TRBD1 | CASSNRGPSPYEQYF | TGTGCCAGCAGCAACAGGGGCCCTAGCCCCTACGAGCAGTACTTC
few | TRBJ2-7 | TRBV7-2 | . | CASSADNYEQYF | TGTGCCAGCAGCGCAGACAACTACGAGCAGTACTTC
few | TRBJ2-1 | TRBV19 | TRBD2 | CASSRTSGGYSYNEQFF | TGTGCCAGTAGTAGAACTAGCGGGGGATACTCCTACAATGAGCAGTTCTTC
. | TRBJ2-7 | TRBV25-1 | . | CVSSDPGSRIYEQYF | TGTGTCAGCAGTGACCCCGGGTCAAGAATCTACGAGCAGTACTTC
many | TRBJ1-1 | TRBV20-1 | . | CSARDRFEAFF | TGCAGTGCTAGAGATCGGTTTGAAGCTTTCTTT
many | TRBJ2-1 | TRBV4-1 | TRBD2 | CASSQARGLVNEQFF | TGCGCCAGCAGCCAAGCCCGGGGACTAGTCAATGAGCAGTTCTTC
. | TRBJ1-5 | TRBV6-2/TRBV6-3 | . | CASGTRKSGARQPQHF | TGTGCCAGCGGCACGAGGAAGTCAGGGGCAAGACAGCCCCAGCATTTT
many | TRBJ1-1 | TRBV2 | TRBD1 | CASRAGDSPMNTEAFF | TGTGCCAGCAGGGCGGGGGACAGCCCCATGAACACTGAAGCTTTCTTT
many | TRBJ2-1 | TRBV4-3 | . | CASSQVFQGGEQFF | TGCGCCAGCAGCCAAGTTTTTCAGGGGGGTGAGCAGTTCTTC
many | TRBJ2-7 | TRBV28 | TRBD1 | CASSSDGQGYEQYF | TGTGCCAGCAGTTCCGATGGACAGGGCTACGAGCAGTACTTC
. | TRBJ2-7 | TRBV27 | . | CASSQNWGEQYF | TGTGCCAGCAGCCAAAACTGGGGCGAGCAGTACTTC
. | TRBJ1-1 | TRBV4-1 | . | CTSSQGLTVNTEAFF | TGCACCAGCAGCCAAGGGTTGACAGTTAACACTGAAGCTTTCTTT
many | TRBJ1-4 | TRBV20-1 | TRBD1 | CSAPGQGAVGEKLFF | TGCAGTGCTCCGGGACAGGGGGCCGTGGGGGAAAAACTGTTTTTT
. | TRBJ1-5 | TRBV6-5 | . | CASSYRQNNQPQHF | TGTGCCAGCAGTTATAGGCAGAACAATCAGCCCCAGCATTTT
. | TRBJ2-2 | TRBV12-3/TRBV12-4 | TRBD1 | CASSPRDRRYTGELFF | TGTGCCAGCAGTCCCCGGGACAGGAGATACACCGGGGAGCTGTTTTTT
. | TRBJ2-2 | TRBV27 | . | CASSDRTVTGELFF | TGTGCCAGCAGTGACCGGACAGTCACCGGGGAGCTGTTTTTT
few | TRBJ2-7 | TRBV6-2/TRBV6-3 | . | CATLRSYEQYF | TGTGCCACCTTACGCAGCTACGAGCAGTACTTC
many | TRBJ2-1 | TRBV27 | TRBD2 | CASSWTSGASYNEQFF | TGTGCCAGCAGTTGGACTAGCGGGGCCTCCTACAATGAGCAGTTCTTC
. | TRBJ2-5 | TRBV4-1 | TRBD1 | CASSPYYRDSYQETQYF | TGCGCCAGCAGCCCGTATTACCGGGACAGCTACCAAGAGACCCAGTACTTC
. | TRBJ2-1 | TRBV2 | . | CASRETVPSYNEQFF | TGTGCCAGCAGGGAGACAGTCCCCTCCTACAATGAGCAGTTCTTC